This T cell receptor beta chain was captured in a study of human T cells and chemical hapten exposure. Findings and caveats of the study: Having alopecia, the donors may differ immunologically from healthy people.

Specified time point: patch test 1, 2 weeks after DPC sensitization. Regarding treatment: therapeutic diphenylcyclopropenone sensitization with weekly scalp DPC. The authors extracted total RNA from unfractionated whole blood. Those who donated were patients with alopecia, 18 to 70 years of age, and suitable for DPC. This clonotype was found a few times. What it binds is unknown. There are 15 residues in the CDR3. The V gene's germline CDR1 is MDHEN and CDR2 SYDVKM. V gave up 5 bases and J gave up 8 bases; unmatched junction bases: 11. One entry per CDR3 protein results from TCRdb running MiXCR on the RACE reads. The sample records around 39,000 distinct CDR3 sequences, more than 6% being singletons.

Here the sequenced sample was whole blood, taken in connection with sensitization to the hapten diphenylcyclopropenone (DPC). The clonotype originates from a woman aged 30 to 39 with alopecia areata. Some clones in this sample may be carry-over from other donors' samples. The V and J genes are TRBV28 and TRBJ1-4, with 7 bases matching TRBD1. The CDR3 is CASSHPGGDWEKLFF. The CDR3 DNA reads as TGTGCCAGCAGTCACCCAGGGGGAGATTGGGAAAAACTGTTTTTT.